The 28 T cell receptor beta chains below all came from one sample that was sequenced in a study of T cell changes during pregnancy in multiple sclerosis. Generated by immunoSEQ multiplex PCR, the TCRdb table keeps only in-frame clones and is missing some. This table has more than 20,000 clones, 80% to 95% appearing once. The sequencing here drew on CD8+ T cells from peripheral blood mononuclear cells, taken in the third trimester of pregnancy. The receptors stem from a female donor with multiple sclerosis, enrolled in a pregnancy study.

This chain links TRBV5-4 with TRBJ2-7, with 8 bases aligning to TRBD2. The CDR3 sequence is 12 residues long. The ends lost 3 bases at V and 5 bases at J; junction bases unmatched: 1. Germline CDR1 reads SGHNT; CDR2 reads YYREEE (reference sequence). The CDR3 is CASSSGLDEQYF. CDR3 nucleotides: TGTGCCAGCAGCTCGGGACTAGACGAGCAGTACTTC.

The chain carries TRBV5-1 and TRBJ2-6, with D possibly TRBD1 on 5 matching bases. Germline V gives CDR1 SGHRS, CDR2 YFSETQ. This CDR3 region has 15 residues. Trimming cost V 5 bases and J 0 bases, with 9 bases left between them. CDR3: CASSSDSSGANVLTF. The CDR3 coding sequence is TGCGCCAGCAGTTCTGACAGCTCTGGGGCCAACGTCCTGACTTTC.

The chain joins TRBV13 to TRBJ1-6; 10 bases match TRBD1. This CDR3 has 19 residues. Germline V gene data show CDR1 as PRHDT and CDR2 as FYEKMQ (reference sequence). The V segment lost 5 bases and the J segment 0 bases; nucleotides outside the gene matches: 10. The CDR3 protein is CASSLRGQGPSSYNSPLHF. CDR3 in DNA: TGTGCCAGCAGCCTTAGGGGACAGGGGCCTAGCTCCTATAATTCACCCCTCCACTTT.

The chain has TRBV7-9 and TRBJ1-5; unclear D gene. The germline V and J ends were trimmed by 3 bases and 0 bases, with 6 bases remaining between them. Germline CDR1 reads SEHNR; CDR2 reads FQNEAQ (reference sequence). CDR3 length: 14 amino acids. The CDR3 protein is CASSLSYSNQPQHF. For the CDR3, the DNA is TGTGCCAGCAGCTTGTCTTATAGCAATCAGCCCCAGCATTTT.

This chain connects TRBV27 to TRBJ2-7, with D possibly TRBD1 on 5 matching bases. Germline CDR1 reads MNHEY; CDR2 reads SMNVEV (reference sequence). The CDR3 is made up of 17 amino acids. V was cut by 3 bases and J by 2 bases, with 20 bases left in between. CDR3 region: CASSFRPGGARPYEQYF. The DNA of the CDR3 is TGTGCCAGCAGTTTCCGACCAGGTGGGGCAAGGCCCTACGAGCAGTACTTC.

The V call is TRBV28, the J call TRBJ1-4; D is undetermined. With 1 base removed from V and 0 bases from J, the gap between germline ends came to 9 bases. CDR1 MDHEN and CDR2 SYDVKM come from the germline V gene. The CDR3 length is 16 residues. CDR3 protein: CASSLYPVATNEKLFF. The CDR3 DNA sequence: TGTGCCAGCAGTTTATATCCAGTGGCAACTAATGAAAAACTGTTTTTT.

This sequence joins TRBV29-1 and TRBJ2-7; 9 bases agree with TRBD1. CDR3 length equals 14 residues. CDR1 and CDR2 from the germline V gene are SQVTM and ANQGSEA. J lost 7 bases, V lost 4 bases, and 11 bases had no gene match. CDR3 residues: CSVAPGQGLGEQYF. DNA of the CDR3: TGCAGCGTTGCCCCGGGACAGGGTTTAGGGGAGCAGTACTTC.

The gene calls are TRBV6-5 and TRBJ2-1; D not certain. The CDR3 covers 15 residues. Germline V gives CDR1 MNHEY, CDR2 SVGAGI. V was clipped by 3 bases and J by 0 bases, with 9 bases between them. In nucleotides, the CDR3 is TGTGCCAGCAGTTATTCGGTGTACTCCTACAATGAGCAGTTCTTC. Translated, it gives CASSYSVYSYNEQFF.

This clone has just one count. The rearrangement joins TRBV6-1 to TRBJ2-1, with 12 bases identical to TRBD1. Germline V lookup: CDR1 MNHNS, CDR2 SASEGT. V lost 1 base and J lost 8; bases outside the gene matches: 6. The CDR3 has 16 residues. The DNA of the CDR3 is TGTGCCAGCAGTGAAGGGTGGGACAGGGGGCTGCATGAGCAGTTCTTC. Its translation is CASSEGWDRGLHEQFF.

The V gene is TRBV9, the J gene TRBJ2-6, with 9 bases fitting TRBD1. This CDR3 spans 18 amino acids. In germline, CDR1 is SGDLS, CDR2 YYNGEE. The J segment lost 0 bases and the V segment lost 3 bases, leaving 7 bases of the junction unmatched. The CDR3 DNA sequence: TGTGCCAGCAGCGAGAAACAGGGGGCTCCCTCTGGGGCCAACGTCCTGACTTTC. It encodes CASSEKQGAPSGANVLTF. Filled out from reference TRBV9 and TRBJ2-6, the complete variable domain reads DSGVTQTPKHLITATGQRVTLRCSPRSGDLSVYWYQQSLDQGLQFLIQYYNGEERAKGNILERFSAQQFPDLHSELNLSSLELGDSALYFCASSEKQGAPSGANVLTFGAGSRLTVL.

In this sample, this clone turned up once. The CDR3 here is CASSPSGDTEAFF. The CDR3 coding sequence is TGTGCCAGCAGCCCCTCCGGAGACACTGAAGCTTTCTTT. The chain recombines TRBV6-5 with TRBJ1-1; no clear D gene. Trimming pared 6 bases from V and 3 bases from J, leaving 11 bases between. This CDR3 region has 13 residues. Per the germline V gene, CDR1 is MNHEY and CDR2 is SVGAGI.

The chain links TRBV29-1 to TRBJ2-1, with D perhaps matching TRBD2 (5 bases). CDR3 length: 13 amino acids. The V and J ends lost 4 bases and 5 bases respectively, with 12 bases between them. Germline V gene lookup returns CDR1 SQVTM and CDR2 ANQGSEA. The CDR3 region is CSVVPAEDNEQFF. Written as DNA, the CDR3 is TGCAGCGTTGTTCCAGCGGAAGACAATGAGCAGTTCTTC.

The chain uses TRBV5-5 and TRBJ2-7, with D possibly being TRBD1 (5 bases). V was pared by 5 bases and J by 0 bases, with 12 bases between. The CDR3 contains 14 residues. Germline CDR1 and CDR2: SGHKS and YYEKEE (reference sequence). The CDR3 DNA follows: TGTGCCAGCAGTTTTGACAGCATCTCCTACGAGCAGTACTTC. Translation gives CASSFDSISYEQYF.

CDR3 nucleotides: TGTGCCAGCAGCCAATATAACAGGGGTTCTGGCTATGGCTACACCTTC. Protein: CASSQYNRGSGYGYTF. The chain is built from TRBV7-8 and TRBJ1-2; the match to TRBD1 covers 7 bases. Germline CDR1 reads SGHVS; CDR2 reads FQNEAQ. The V and J ends lost 5 bases and 4 bases, in that order; junction bases with no gene match: 13. The CDR3 is 16 residues long. Looking up the rest from reference TRBV7-8 and TRBJ1-2 gives the full variable domain: GAGVSQSPRYKVAKRGQDVALRCDPISGHVSLFWYQQALGQGPEFLTYFQNEAQLDKSGLPSDRFFAERPEGSVSTLKIQRTQQEDSAVYLCASSQYNRGSGYGYTFGSGTRLTVV.

CDR3 sequence (DNA): TGCGCCAGCAGCCAAGATCGACAGGGGGCCTACGAGCAGTACTTC. Amino acids: CASSQDRQGAYEQYF. The chain has TRBV4-3 and TRBJ2-7; 9 bases map to TRBD1. Germline V CDR1 and CDR2: LGHNA, YSLEER. The CDR3 spans 15 residues. J was trimmed by 2 bases and V by 0 bases; bases with no gene match: 2.

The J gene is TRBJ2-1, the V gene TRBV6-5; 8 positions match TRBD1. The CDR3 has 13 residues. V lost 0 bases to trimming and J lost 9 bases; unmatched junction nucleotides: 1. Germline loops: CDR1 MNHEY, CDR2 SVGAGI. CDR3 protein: CASSYSDRAEQFF. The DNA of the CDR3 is TGTGCCAGCAGTTACTCGGACAGGGCTGAGCAGTTCTTC.

CDR3 DNA: TGCGCCAGCAGCCAAGAAGAGGCCGGGGAGCTGTTTTTT. It is translated as CASSQEEAGELFF. The rearrangement uses TRBV4-1 and TRBJ2-2; D unresolved. V lost 0 bases and J 6 bases, leaving 5 bases between the germline ends. The CDR3 is 13 residues long. Germline V gives CDR1 MGHRA, CDR2 YSYEKL.

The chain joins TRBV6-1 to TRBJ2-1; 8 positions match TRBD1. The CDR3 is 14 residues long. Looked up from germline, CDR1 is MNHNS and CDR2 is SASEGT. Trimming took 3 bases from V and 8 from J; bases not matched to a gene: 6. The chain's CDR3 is CASSDSQGADEQFF. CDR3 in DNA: TGTGCCAGCAGTGACTCCCAGGGGGCCGATGAGCAGTTCTTC.

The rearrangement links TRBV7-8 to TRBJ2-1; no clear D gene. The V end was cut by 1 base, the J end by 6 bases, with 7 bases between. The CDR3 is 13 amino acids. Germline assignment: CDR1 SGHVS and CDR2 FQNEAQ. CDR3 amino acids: CASSLVPLNEQFF. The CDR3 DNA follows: TGTGCCAGCAGCTTAGTTCCTCTCAATGAGCAGTTCTTC. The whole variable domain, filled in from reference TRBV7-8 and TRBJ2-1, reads GAGVSQSPRYKVAKRGQDVALRCDPISGHVSLFWYQQALGQGPEFLTYFQNEAQLDKSGLPSDRFFAERPEGSVSTLKIQRTQQEDSAVYLCASSLVPLNEQFFGPGTRLTVL.

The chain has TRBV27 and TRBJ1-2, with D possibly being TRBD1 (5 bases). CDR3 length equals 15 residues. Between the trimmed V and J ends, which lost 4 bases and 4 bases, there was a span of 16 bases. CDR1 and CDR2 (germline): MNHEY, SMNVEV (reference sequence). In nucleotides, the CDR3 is TGTGCCAGCAGTTCAGCAGGGTTCGGGAGCTATGGCTACACCTTC. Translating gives CASSSAGFGSYGYTF.

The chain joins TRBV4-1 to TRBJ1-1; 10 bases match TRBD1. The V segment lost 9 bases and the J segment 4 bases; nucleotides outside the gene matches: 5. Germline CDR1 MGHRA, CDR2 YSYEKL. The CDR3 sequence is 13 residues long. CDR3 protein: CASWDRGSTEAFF. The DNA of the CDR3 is TGCGCCAGTTGGGACAGGGGAAGCACTGAAGCTTTCTTT.

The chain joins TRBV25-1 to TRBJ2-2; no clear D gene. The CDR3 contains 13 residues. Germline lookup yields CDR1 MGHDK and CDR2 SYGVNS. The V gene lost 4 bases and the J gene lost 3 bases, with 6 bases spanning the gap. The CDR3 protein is CASSARDTGELFF. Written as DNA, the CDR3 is TGTGCCAGCAGTGCTCGAGACACCGGGGAGCTGTTTTTT.

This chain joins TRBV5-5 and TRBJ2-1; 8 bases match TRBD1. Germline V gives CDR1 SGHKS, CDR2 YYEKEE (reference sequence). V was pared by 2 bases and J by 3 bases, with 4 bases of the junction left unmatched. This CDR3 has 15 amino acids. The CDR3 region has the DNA TGTGCCAGCAGCTTCGGACAGGGATTCTACAATGAGCAGTTCTTC. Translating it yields CASSFGQGFYNEQFF.

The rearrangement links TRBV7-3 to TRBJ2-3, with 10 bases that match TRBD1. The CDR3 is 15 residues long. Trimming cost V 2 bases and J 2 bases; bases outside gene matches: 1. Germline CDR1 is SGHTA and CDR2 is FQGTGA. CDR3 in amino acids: CASSLGTGDTDTQYF. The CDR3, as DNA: TGTGCCAGCAGCTTAGGGACAGGGGACACAGATACGCAGTATTTT.

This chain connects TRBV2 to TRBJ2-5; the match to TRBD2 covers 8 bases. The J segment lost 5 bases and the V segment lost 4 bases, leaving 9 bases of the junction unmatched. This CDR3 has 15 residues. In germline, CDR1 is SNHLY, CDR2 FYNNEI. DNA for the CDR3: TGTGCCAGCAGTGGGGGGGCGGGGGGCTGGGAGACCCAGTACTTC. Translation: CASSGGAGGWETQYF.

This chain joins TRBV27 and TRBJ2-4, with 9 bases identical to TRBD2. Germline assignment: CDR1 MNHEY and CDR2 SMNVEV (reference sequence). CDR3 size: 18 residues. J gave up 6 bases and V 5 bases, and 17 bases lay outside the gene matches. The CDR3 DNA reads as TGTGCCAGCAGTCTTGGGGGATCGGCTAGCGGGATACTAAACATTCAGTACTTC. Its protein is CASSLGGSASGILNIQYF.

The CDR3 DNA reads TGTGCCAGCAGCTTAGGGACAGGCGCACCCAATGAGCAGTTCTTC. This sequence encodes CASSLGTGAPNEQFF. V and J are TRBV7-6 and TRBJ2-1, with TRBD1 matching over 7 bases. J was trimmed by 6 bases and V by 1 base; bases with no gene match: 6. Germline assignment: CDR1 SGHVS and CDR2 FNYEAQ. This CDR3 has 15 residues.

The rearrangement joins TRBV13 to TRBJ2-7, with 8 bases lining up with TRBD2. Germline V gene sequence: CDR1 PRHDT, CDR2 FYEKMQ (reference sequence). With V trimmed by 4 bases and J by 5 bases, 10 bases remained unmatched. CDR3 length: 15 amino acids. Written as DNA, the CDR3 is TGTGCCAGCAGCTCCCTTCGGGGGGGCCAGGACGAGCAGTACTTC. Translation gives CASSSLRGGQDEQYF.